These 14 T cell receptor beta chains share one sample of origin, sequenced in a study of T cell responses to AZD1222 COVID-19 vaccine. Libraries were prepared by immunoSEQ multiplex PCR; TCRdb keeps only in-frame clonotypes and omits some of them. The sample yields about 120,000 clones, less than 90% seen once. The sequencing used peripheral blood, collected on day 0 of AZD1222 vaccination. These receptors originate from an adult in good health.

The chain joins TRBV21-1 to TRBJ1-2; the listed D gene, TRBD1, was not tested against the DNA. TRBV21-1 is deemed a pseudogene. CDR3 length: 15 residues. The CDR3 sequence: CASSMGTGAYCGYTF. As DNA, the CDR3 is TGTGCCAGCAGCATGGGGACAGGGGCCTACTGTGGCTACACCTTC.

V usage is TRBV7-9 and J usage is TRBJ1-1, with 7 bases lining up with TRBD1. The V and J ends lost 0 bases and 10 bases, in that order; junction bases with no gene match: 8. From germline, CDR1 is SEHNR and CDR2 FQNEAQ (reference sequence). This CDR3 has 14 residues. DNA of the CDR3: TGTGCCAGCAGCTTAGCGAGGGGGCCGAGGCGAGCTTTCTTT. It specifies CASSLARGPRRAFF.

J is TRBJ2-7 and V is TRBV2; 8 bases fit TRBD1. The CDR3 totals 14 residues. Germline loops: CDR1 SNHLY, CDR2 FYNNEI. With 6 bases clipped from V and 5 bases from J, the junction kept 9 bases outside the gene matches. For the CDR3, the DNA is TGTGCCAGCAGATCACAGGGGGTTGAGAACGAGCAGTACTTC. Its protein is CASRSQGVENEQYF.

The chain employs TRBV11-3 and TRBJ2-2; D possibly corresponds to TRBD1 (5 bases). V lost 8 bases and J lost 6, with 13 bases in between. This CDR3 comprises 13 residues. Per the germline V gene, CDR1 is SGHNT and CDR2 is YENEEA. DNA of the CDR3: TGTGCCAGCCGCACAGGAAGCGCCGGGGAGCTGTTTTTT. It encodes CASRTGSAGELFF.

The rearrangement joins TRBV19 to TRBJ2-3; tentative D call: TRBD2 (5 bases). With 8 bases removed from V and 9 bases from J, the gap between germline ends came to 18 bases. The CDR3 contains 13 residues. Germline V gives CDR1 LNHDA, CDR2 SQIVND (reference sequence). The CDR3 nucleotides read TGTGCCAGTTCCAGCACACACACGGGGACGCAGTATTTT. Encoded protein: CASSSTHTGTQYF.

This sequence joins TRBV11-3 and TRBJ2-7; the match to TRBD1 covers 9 bases. Germline CDR1 and CDR2: SGHNT and YENEEA. Trimming cost V 1 base and J 0 bases; bases outside gene matches: 4. The CDR3 covers 16 residues. CDR3 amino acids: CASSLGGTGSSYEQYF. The CDR3 nucleotides read TGTGCCAGCAGCTTAGGAGGGACAGGGAGCTCCTACGAGCAGTACTTC.

The chain has TRBV30 and TRBJ2-1; TRBD2 is a possible D gene (6 bases). Germline-derived CDR1 and CDR2 are GTSNPN and SVGIG (reference sequence). The CDR3 spans 16 residues. Between the trimmed V and J ends, which lost 4 bases and 0 bases, there was a span of 16 bases. Here the CDR3 reads CAWTSFGRNSYNEQFF. The CDR3 DNA reads as TGTGCCTGGACGAGTTTTGGGAGGAACTCCTACAATGAGCAGTTCTTC. The full variable domain, completed using reference TRBV30 and TRBJ2-1, is SQTIHQWPATLVQPVGSPLSLECTVEGTSNPNLYWYRQAAGRGLQLLFYSVGIGQISSEVPQNLSASRPQDRQFILSSKKLLLSDSGFYLCAWTSFGRNSYNEQFFGPGTRLTVL.

This chain links TRBV28 with TRBJ1-2; D ambiguous. The CDR3 runs to 14 residues. CDR1 MDHEN and CDR2 SYDVKM come from the germline V gene. V dropped 5 bases and J dropped 4 bases, with 14 bases sitting between them. The CDR3 loop reads CASSPPVAIYGYTF. CDR3 nucleotides: TGTGCCAGCAGTCCCCCGGTTGCGATCTATGGCTACACCTTC.

This chain joins TRBV5-5 and TRBJ2-1; TRBD2 agrees at 8 bases. The J segment lost 2 bases and the V segment lost 3 bases, leaving 10 bases of the junction unmatched. From germline, CDR1 is SGHKS and CDR2 YYEKEE (reference sequence). The CDR3 runs 17 residues. In DNA, the CDR3 is TGTGCCAGCAGCTCGGGCAGGCGTAGCGGGACCTACAATGAGCAGTTCTTC. The encoded protein is CASSSGRRSGTYNEQFF.

The V gene is TRBV13, the J gene TRBJ2-7, with D uncertain. Trimming shortened V by 5 bases and J by 3 bases, and 11 bases separated the two germline ends. CDR3 size: 13 residues. The V gene's germline CDR1 is PRHDT and CDR2 FYEKMQ (reference sequence). The DNA of the CDR3 is TGTGCCAGCAGCGACAACACGGACTACGAGCAGTACTTC. This encodes CASSDNTDYEQYF.

The chain uses TRBV6-5 and TRBJ1-5; 11 nucleotides line up with TRBD1. The CDR3 contains 14 residues. Germline V lookup: CDR1 MNHEY, CDR2 SVGAGI. Germline trimming cut 8 bases from V and 2 bases from J; bases unmatched to any gene: 2. This chain's CDR3 is CASGQGARNQPQHF. The CDR3, as DNA: TGTGCCAGCGGACAGGGGGCGCGCAATCAGCCCCAGCATTTT.

The chain combines TRBV6-1 with TRBJ1-3; D not certain. CDR1 and CDR2 from the germline V gene are MNHNS and SASEGT. The CDR3 spans 14 residues. Trimming took 3 bases from V and 8 from J, leaving 14 bases between them. The CDR3 bases are TGTGCCAGCAGTGATGTAGGGCCGCTAGACACCATATATTTT. As protein: CASSDVGPLDTIYF.

This chain uses TRBV7-2 with TRBJ2-1, with TRBD2 as a possible D gene (6 bases). Germline CDR1 SGHTA, CDR2 FQGNSA. V was shortened by 6 bases and J by 3 bases, with 18 bases between the two germline ends. The CDR3 has 16 amino acids. The CDR3 loop is CASRSYGTQFYNEQFF. CDR3 coding DNA: TGTGCCAGCAGAAGCTACGGGACTCAATTCTACAATGAGCAGTTCTTC.

The rearrangement joins TRBV6-1 to TRBJ2-3; TRBD2 is a possible D gene (6 bases). The germline V gene has CDR1 MNHNS and CDR2 SASEGT. Trimming removed 3 bases at V and 4 bases at J, with 11 bases between. CDR3 size: 14 residues. The CDR3 loop is CASSEAGWADTQYF. The CDR3 region has the DNA TGTGCCAGCAGTGAGGCGGGATGGGCAGATACGCAGTATTTT.